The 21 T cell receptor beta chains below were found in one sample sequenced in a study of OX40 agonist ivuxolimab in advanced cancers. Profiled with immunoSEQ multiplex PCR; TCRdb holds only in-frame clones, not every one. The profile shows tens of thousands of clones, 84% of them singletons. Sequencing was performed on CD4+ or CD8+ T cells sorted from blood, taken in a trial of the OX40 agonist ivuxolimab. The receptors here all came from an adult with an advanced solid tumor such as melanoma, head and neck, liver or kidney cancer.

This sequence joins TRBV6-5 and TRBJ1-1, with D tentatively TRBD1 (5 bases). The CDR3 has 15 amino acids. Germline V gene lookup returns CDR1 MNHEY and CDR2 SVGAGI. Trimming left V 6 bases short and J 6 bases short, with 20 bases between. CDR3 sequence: CASSLRDGVFAEAFF. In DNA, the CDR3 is TGTGCCAGCAGCCTCCGGGACGGGGTTTTCGCTGAAGCTTTCTTT.

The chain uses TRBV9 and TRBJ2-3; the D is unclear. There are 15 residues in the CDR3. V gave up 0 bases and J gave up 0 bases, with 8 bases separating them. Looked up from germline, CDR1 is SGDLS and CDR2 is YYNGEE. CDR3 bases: TGTGCCAGCAGCGTAGCGGGCCGTAGCACAGATACGCAGTATTTT. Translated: CASSVAGRSTDTQYF.

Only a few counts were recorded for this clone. CDR3 nucleotide sequence: TGCAGCGTTGATCGTCAGGGGGCAGGGGGCTACACCTTC. Its protein product is CSVDRQGAGGYTF. This chain links TRBV29-1 with TRBJ1-2, with 8 bases lining up with TRBD1. The V and J ends lost 3 bases and 8 bases, in that order; junction bases with no gene match: 8. This CDR3 is 13 amino acids long. The V gene's germline CDR1 is SQVTM and CDR2 ANQGSEA.

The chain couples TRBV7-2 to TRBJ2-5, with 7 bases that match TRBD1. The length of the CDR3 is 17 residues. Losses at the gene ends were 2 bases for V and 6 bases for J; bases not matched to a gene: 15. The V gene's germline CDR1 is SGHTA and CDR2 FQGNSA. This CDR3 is CASSLPGMTGLGKTQYF. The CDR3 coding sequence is TGTGCCAGCAGCTTACCGGGAATGACAGGGCTAGGGAAGACCCAGTACTTC.

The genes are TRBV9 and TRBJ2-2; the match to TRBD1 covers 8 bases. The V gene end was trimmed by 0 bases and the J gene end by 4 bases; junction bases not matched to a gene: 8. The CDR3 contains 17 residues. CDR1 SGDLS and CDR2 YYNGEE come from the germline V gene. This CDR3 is CASSVAVQGASTGELFF. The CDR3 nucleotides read TGTGCCAGCAGCGTAGCGGTTCAGGGGGCGAGCACCGGGGAGCTGTTTTTT. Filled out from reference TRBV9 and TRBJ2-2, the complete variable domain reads DSGVTQTPKHLITATGQRVTLRCSPRSGDLSVYWYQQSLDQGLQFLIQYYNGEERAKGNILERFSAQQFPDLHSELNLSSLELGDSALYFCASSVAVQGASTGELFFGEGSRLTVL.

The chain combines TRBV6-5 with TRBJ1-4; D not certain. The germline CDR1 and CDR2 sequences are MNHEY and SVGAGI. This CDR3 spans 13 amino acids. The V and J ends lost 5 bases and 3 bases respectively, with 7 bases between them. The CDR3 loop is CASSPRANEKLFF. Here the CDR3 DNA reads TGTGCCAGCAGTCCGAGAGCTAATGAAAAACTGTTTTTT.

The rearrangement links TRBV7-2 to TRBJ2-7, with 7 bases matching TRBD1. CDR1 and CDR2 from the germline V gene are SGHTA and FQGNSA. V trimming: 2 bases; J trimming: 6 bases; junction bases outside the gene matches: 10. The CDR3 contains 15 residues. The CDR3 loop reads CASSLLNRGRSEQYF. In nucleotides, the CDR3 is TGTGCCAGCAGCTTATTGAACAGGGGAAGAAGCGAGCAGTACTTC.

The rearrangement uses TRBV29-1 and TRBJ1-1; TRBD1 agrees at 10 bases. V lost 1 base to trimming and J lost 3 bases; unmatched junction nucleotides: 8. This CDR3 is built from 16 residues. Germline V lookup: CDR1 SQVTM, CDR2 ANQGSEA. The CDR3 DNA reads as TGCAGCGTTGAAGGGGGGACAGGGGCAAAGTACACTGAAGCTTTCTTT. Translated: CSVEGGTGAKYTEAFF.

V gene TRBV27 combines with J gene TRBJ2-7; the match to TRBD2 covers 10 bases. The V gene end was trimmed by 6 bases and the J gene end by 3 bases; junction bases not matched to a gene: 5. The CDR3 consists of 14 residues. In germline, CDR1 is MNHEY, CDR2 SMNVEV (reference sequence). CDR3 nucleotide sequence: TGTGCCAGCAGATCGTTAGCGGGAGGCTACGAGCAGTACTTC. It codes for CASRSLAGGYEQYF.

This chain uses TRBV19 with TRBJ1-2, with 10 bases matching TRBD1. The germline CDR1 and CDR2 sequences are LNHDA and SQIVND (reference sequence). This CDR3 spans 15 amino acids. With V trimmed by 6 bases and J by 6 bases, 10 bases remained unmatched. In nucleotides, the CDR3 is TGTGCCAGTAGCCGGGAAGGACAGGGGGTTAATGGCTACACCTTC. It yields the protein CASSREGQGVNGYTF.

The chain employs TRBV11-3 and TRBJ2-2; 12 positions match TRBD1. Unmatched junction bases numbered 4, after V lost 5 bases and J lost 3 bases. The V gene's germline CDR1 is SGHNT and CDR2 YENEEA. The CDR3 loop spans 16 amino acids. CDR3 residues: CASSPGQGAYTGELFF. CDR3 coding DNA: TGTGCCAGCAGCCCGGGACAGGGGGCGTACACCGGGGAGCTGTTTTTT.

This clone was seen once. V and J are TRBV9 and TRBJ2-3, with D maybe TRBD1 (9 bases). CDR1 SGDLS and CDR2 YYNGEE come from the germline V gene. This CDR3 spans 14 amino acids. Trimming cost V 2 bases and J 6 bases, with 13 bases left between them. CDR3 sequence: CASSVSGTGDTQYF. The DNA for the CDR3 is TGTGCCAGCAGCGTTAGCGGGACAGGGGATACGCAGTATTTT.

The CDR3 DNA sequence: TGCGCCAGCAGCTTGGTGGGCTCGTACCAAGAGACCCAGTACTTC. Its translation is CASSLVGSYQETQYF. The chain has TRBV5-1 and TRBJ2-5; D gene ambiguous. The CDR3 covers 15 residues. V was cut by 0 bases and J by 0 bases, with 9 bases left in between. Germline assignment: CDR1 SGHRS and CDR2 YFSETQ.

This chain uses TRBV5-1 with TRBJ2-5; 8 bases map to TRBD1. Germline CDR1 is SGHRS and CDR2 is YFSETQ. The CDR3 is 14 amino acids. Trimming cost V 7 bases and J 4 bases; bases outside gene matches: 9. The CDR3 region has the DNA TGCGCCAGCCAGTCAGGGGGCTCGGGAGAGACCCAGTACTTC. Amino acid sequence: CASQSGGSGETQYF. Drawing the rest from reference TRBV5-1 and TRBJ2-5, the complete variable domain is KAGVTQTPRYLIKTRGQQVTLSCSPISGHRSVSWYQQTPGQGLQFLFEYFSETQRNKGNFPGRFSGRQFSNSRSEMNVSTLELGDSALYLCASQSGGSGETQYFGPGTRLLVL.

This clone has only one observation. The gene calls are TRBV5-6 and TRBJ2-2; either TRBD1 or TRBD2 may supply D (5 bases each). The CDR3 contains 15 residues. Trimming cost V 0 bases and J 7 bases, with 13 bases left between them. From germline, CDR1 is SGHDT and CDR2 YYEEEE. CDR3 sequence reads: CASSLGGVFIGELFF. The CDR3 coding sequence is TGTGCCAGCAGCTTGGGAGGGGTGTTCATCGGGGAGCTGTTTTTT.

The CDR3 region is CASSRAREQFF. As DNA, the CDR3 is TGTGCCAGCAGTCGGGCGCGGGAGCAGTTCTTC. V gene TRBV6-5 combines with J gene TRBJ2-1; D ambiguous. Germline V gene sequence: CDR1 MNHEY, CDR2 SVGAGI. V was trimmed by 5 bases and J by 10 bases, leaving 9 bases between them. This CDR3 is built from 11 residues.

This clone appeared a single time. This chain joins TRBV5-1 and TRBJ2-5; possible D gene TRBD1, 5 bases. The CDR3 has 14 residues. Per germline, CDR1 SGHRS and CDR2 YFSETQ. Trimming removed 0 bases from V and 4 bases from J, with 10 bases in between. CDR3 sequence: CASSLEGLGETQYF. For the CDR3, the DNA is TGCGCCAGCAGCTTGGAGGGGTTGGGAGAGACCCAGTACTTC.

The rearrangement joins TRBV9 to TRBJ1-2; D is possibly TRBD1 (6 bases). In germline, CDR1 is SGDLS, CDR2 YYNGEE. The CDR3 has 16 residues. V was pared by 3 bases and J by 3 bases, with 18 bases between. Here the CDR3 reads CASSARGGREDYGYTF. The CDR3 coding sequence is TGTGCCAGCAGCGCCCGGGGGGGCAGGGAAGACTATGGCTACACCTTC.

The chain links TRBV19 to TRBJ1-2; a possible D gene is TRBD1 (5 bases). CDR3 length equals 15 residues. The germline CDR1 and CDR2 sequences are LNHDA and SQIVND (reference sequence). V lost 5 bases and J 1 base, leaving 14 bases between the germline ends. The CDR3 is CASSGRGAFNYGYTF. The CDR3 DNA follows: TGTGCCAGTAGTGGGAGAGGGGCCTTTAACTATGGCTACACCTTC.

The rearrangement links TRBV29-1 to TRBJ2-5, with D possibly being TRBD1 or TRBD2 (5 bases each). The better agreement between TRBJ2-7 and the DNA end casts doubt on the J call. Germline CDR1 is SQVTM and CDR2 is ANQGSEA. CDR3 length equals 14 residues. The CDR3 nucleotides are TGCAGCGTCAGAGTTGGGACGGGAATGTACGAGCAGTACTTC. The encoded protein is CSVRVGTGMYEQYF.

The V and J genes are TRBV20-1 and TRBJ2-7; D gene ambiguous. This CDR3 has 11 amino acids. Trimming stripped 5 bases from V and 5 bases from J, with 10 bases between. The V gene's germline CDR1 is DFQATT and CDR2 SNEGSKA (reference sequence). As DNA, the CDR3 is TGCAGTGCTTCGAAGGTCCACGAGCAGTACTTC. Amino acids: CSASKVHEQYF.